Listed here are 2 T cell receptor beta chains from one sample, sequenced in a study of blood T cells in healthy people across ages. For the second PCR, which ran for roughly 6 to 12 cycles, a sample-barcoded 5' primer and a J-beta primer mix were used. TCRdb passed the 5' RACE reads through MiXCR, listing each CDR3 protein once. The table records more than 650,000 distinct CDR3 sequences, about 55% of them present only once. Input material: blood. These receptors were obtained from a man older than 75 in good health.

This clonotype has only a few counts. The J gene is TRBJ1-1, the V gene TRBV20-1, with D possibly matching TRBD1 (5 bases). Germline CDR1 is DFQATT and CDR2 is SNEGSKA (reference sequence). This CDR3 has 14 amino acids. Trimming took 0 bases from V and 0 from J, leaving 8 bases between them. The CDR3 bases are TGCAGTGCTAGAGAAGGGGCTTTGAACACTGAAGCTTTCTTT. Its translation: CSAREGALNTEAFF.

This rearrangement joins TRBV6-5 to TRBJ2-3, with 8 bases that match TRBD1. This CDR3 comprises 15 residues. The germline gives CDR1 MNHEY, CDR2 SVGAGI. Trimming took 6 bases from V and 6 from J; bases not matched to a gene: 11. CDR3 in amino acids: CASRGIRTGKDTQYF. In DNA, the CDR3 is TGTGCCAGCAGGGGGATTAGGACAGGGAAGGATACGCAGTATTTT.